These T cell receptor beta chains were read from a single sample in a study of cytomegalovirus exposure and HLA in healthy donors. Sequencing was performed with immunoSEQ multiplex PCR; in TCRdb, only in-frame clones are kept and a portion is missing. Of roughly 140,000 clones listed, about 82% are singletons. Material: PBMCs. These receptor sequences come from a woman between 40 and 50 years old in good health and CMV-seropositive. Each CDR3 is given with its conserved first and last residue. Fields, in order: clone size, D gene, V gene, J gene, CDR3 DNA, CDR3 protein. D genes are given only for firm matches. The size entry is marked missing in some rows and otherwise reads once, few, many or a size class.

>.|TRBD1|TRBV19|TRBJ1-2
TGTGCCAGTAGTATTCGGACAGGGAAAAACTATGGCTACACCTTC
CASSIRTGKNYGYTF
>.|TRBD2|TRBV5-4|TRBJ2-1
TGTGCCAGCAGCCTCCCACGACTAGCGGGGGACAATGAGCAGTTCTTC
CASSLPRLAGDNEQFF
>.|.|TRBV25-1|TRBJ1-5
TGTGCCAGCAGTGCAACAGGGATTAGCAATCAGCCCCAGCATTTT
CASSATGISNQPQHF
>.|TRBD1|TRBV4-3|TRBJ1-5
TGCGCCAGCAGCCTCGGACAGGGCGAACAGCCCCAGCATTTT
CASSLGQGEQPQHF
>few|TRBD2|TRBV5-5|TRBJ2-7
TGTGCCAGCAGCAGCGGGACGGTCGAGCAGTACTTC
CASSSGTVEQYF
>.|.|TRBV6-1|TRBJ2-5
TGTGCCAGCAGAGAGGTGGTCCAAGAGACCCAGTACTTC
CASREVVQETQYF
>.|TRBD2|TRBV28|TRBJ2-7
TGTGCCAGCAGTCCGGGAGGCGAGCAGTACTTC
CASSPGGEQYF
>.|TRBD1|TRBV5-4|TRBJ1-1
TGTGCCAGCAGCCCATTCAGACAGGGAAACACTGAAGCTTTCTTT
CASSPFRQGNTEAFF
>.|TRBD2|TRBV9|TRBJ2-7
TGTGCCAGCAGCCAGGGATTAACTAGCGGAACCTACGAGCAGTACTTC
CASSQGLTSGTYEQYF
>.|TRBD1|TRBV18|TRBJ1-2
TGTGCCAGCTCGCGGGGGACAGGGGATAAGGATGGCTACACCTTC
CASSRGTGDKDGYTF